This T cell receptor beta chain originates from a study of T cells in Graves' hyperthyroidism and ophthalmopathy. The V end lost 6 bases, the J end lost 2 bases, and 17 bases lay between the germline ends. The CDR3 spans 15 residues. Germline V gives CDR1 MNHNS, CDR2 SASEGT. Many counts were recorded for this clonotype. From less than 13 ml of fresh peripheral blood, PBMCs were isolated. Regions amplified from RNA transcripts were the TCR beta CDR3 regions. During a first-round RT-PCR of the TCR CDR3, the HTBI primer set was used. TCRdb itself ran the multiplex PCR reads through MiXCR, one entry per CDR3 protein. The sample has hundreds of thousands of distinct CDR3 sequences, around 15% seen once.

The chain couples TRBV6-1 to TRBJ2-7; the D gene is possibly TRBD1 (7 bases). The sequenced sample consisted of blood. This clonotype was obtained from a woman younger than 45 with Graves' hyperthyroidism. The CDR3 DNA is TGTGCCAGCAGGAGGGGGCAGGGGGGTACCTACGAGCAGTACTTC. Translation gives CASRRGQGGTYEQYF.